These T cell receptor beta chains were read from a single sample in a study of blood T cell repertoires in COVID-19. Repertoires were generated with immunoSEQ multiplex PCR, while TCRdb's copy carries only in-frame clones and drops some. The data show 340,000 or so clones, over 75% seen once. The sample comprised peripheral blood. All receptors derive from a man aged 50 to 60 with active or convalescent COVID-19. The CDR3 runs from the conserved cysteine through the conserved F or W. Each record gives: V gene, D gene, J gene, clone size, CDR3 length, CDR3 DNA, CDR3 protein. D genes are given only for firm matches. The listing skips clone size in some rows; elsewhere it reads once, few, many or a size class.

TRBV7-6	NA	TRBJ1-1	NA	10	TGTGCCAGCGGGAGCGTTGAAGCTTTCTTT	CASGSVEAFF
TRBV7-9	TRBD1	TRBJ1-5	NA	15	TGTGCCAGCAGCCCGACGGGACAGGGGAATCAGCCCCAGCATTTT	CASSPTGQGNQPQHF
TRBV28	NA	TRBJ1-6	NA	12	TGTGCCAGTACAGTGAGCAATTCACCCCTCCACTTT	CASTVSNSPLHF
TRBV28	TRBD2	TRBJ2-7	NA	17	TGTGCCAGCAGTCTCCCCCCCGGGGGGGAACCGGATTACGAGCAGTACTTC	CASSLPPGGEPDYEQYF
TRBV6-5	NA	TRBJ1-4	NA	16	TGTGCCAGCAGTTACTCGTGGGGTCGAGCGGAGGAAAAACTGTTTTTT	CASSYSWGRAEEKLFF
TRBV11-3	NA	TRBJ2-1	NA	17	TGTGCCAGCAGCTTAGACAGGGGATTCCTACCGCCCAATGAGCAGTTCTTC	CASSLDRGFLPPNEQFF
TRBV19	TRBD1	TRBJ2-5	NA	16	TGTGCCAGTAAACATCCGGGACAGGGTACGGGGGAGACCCAGTACTTC	CASKHPGQGTGETQYF
TRBV6-5	NA	TRBJ1-5	once	15	TGTGCCAGCAGATCACTCCGTAATAGCAATCAGCCCCAGCATTTT	CASRSLRNSNQPQHF
TRBV19	NA	TRBJ1-5	NA	15	TGTGCCAGTAGTGGACATACAGGGATCAATCAGCCCCAGCATTTT	CASSGHTGINQPQHF
TRBV10-3	NA	TRBJ1-5	NA	14	TGTGCCATCAGTGGCGAGGCAGGGGCTCAGCCCCAGCATTTT	CAISGEAGAQPQHF
TRBV6-1	TRBD2	TRBJ2-3	NA	19	TGTGCCAGCAGTGAGGGAAGCGGGGGGGCCCTATTTAGCACAGATACGCAGTATTTT	CASSEGSGGALFSTDTQYF
TRBV6-1	TRBD1	TRBJ1-4	NA	16	TGTGCCAGCAGTGAAGGTGGACAGGGAAGCGGGGAAAAACTGTTTTTT	CASSEGGQGSGEKLFF
TRBV7-9	NA	TRBJ1-5	NA	15	TGTGCCAGCAGCTTAGGCAGGGGAATGCATCAGCCCCAGCATTTT	CASSLGRGMHQPQHF
TRBV28	TRBD1	TRBJ1-2	NA	15	TGTGCCAGTACAAACCCGACAGGGAGAGGCTATGGCTACACCTTC	CASTNPTGRGYGYTF
TRBV10-1	TRBD2	TRBJ2-1	NA	14	TGCGCCAGCAGCGGACTAGCGGGGAACAATGAGCAGTTCTTC	CASSGLAGNNEQFF
TRBV12-5	TRBD2	TRBJ2-5	NA	13	TGTGCTAGTGGCGCTAGCGGGCAAGAGACCCAGTACTTC	CASGASGQETQYF
TRBV10-2	TRBD2	TRBJ2-2	NA	18	TGCGCCAGCGGATTTGGGACTAGCGGGAGGGCCGGCACCGGGGAGCTGTTTTTT	CASGFGTSGRAGTGELFF
TRBV28	TRBD1	TRBJ1-5	NA	14	TGTGCCAGCAGCCCGCCAGGGGGTTTATGGCCCCAGCATTTT	CASSPPGGLWPQHF
TRBV5-1	NA	TRBJ2-7	NA	14	TGCGCCAGCAGCTTGGTGGGCAGTTTCGCCGAGCAGTACTTC	CASSLVGSFAEQYF
TRBV4-2	TRBD2	TRBJ2-3	once	14	TGTGCCAGCTCCCAGCGGGGAAGCACAGATACGCAGTATTTT	CASSQRGSTDTQYF
TRBV5-4	NA	TRBJ2-1	NA	15	TGTGCCAGCAGCTTGTCAGGAAGCTCCTACAATGAGCAGTTCTTC	CASSLSGSSYNEQFF
TRBV2	NA	TRBJ1-5	NA	14	TGTGCCAGCAGGGAATCGGGGGGCAATCAGCCCCAGCATTTT	CASRESGGNQPQHF
TRBV18	NA	TRBJ1-6	NA	14	TGTGCCAGCTCACCTTCACAGGCGGATTCACCCCTCCACTTT	CASSPSQADSPLHF
TRBV28	TRBD2	TRBJ2-5	NA	15	TGTGCCAGCGGAACCGGGACTAGCGGAGTAGAGACCCAGTACTTC	CASGTGTSGVETQYF
TRBV9	TRBD1	TRBJ2-5	NA	15	TGTGCCAGCAGCGTAGAGTTAACAGGGGAAGAGACCCAGTACTTC	CASSVELTGEETQYF
TRBV28	TRBD1	TRBJ1-2	NA	15	TGTGCCAGCAGTACGGGACAGGCGAATTCATATGGCTACACCTTC	CASSTGQANSYGYTF
TRBV11-2	NA	TRBJ1-4	NA	14	TGTGCCAGCAGCCCCGGGGGGAATAATGAAAAACTGTTTTTT	CASSPGGNNEKLFF
TRBV18	NA	TRBJ2-3	NA	15	TGTGCCAGCTCACCAATGAGGGAAAGCACAGATACGCAGTATTTT	CASSPMRESTDTQYF
TRBV30	NA	TRBJ1-5	NA	12	TGTGCCTGGAGCGGCGGGGGTCAGCCCCAGCATTTT	CAWSGGGQPQHF
TRBV6-1	NA	TRBJ2-1	NA	15	TGTGCCAGCAGTGAATCAGGGGTCTCCTACAATGAGCAGTTCTTC	CASSESGVSYNEQFF
TRBV27	TRBD2	TRBJ2-7	few	15	TGTGCCAGCAAAATAGGGGCTAGCGGATTATACGAGCAGTACTTC	CASKIGASGLYEQYF
TRBV28	TRBD2	TRBJ2-1	NA	16	TGTGCCAGCAGCCTCGGGGGGACTAGCGGGACTAATGAGCAGTTCTTC	CASSLGGTSGTNEQFF
TRBV5-1	TRBD1	TRBJ2-4	NA	15	TGCGCCAGCAGCTTGGATCGGACAGGGGGGGACATTCAGTACTTC	CASSLDRTGGDIQYF
TRBV4-3	NA	TRBJ1-5	NA	13	TGCGCCAGCAGCCAAGAGGGAGTTCAGCCCCAGCATTTT	CASSQEGVQPQHF
TRBV28	TRBD2	TRBJ2-7	NA	14	TGTGCCAGCAGTTTGACTAGCGGGTTCTACGAGCAGTACTTC	CASSLTSGFYEQYF
TRBV4-3	TRBD2	TRBJ2-7	NA	18	TGCGCCAGCAGCCAAGATACGCTAGCGGGGGGGCTAGGCTACGAGCAGTACTTC	CASSQDTLAGGLGYEQYF
TRBV15	TRBD1	TRBJ2-5	NA	15	TGTGCCACCAGCACCGATTACAGGGGTCAAGAGACCCAGTACTTC	CATSTDYRGQETQYF
TRBV28	TRBD2	TRBJ2-1	NA	16	TGTGCCAGCAGTTTAGCTAGCGGGAGTATGGGCAATGAGCAGTTCTTC	CASSLASGSMGNEQFF
TRBV11-3	NA	TRBJ1-1	NA	14	TGTGCCAGCAGCTTAACCCGACGGGGGACTGAAGCTTTCTTT	CASSLTRRGTEAFF
TRBV2	TRBD1	TRBJ1-4	NA	13	TGTGCCACCCACAGGGGGCTTAATGAAAAACTGTTTTTT	CATHRGLNEKLFF
TRBV27	NA	TRBJ1-5	NA	15	TGTGCCAGCAGGGACGTGTGGGGCAGCAATCAGCCCCAGCATTTT	CASRDVWGSNQPQHF
TRBV6-6	TRBD1	TRBJ1-2	few	14	TGTGCCAGCAGTTACCGGGACAGGGGTGGGGGCTACACCTTC	CASSYRDRGGGYTF
TRBV5-1	TRBD1	TRBJ2-2	NA	18	TGCGCCAGCAGCTTGGGACAGGGGGTATCAACGATCACCGGGGAGCTGTTTTTT	CASSLGQGVSTITGELFF
TRBV3-1/TRBV3-2	NA	TRBJ2-7	NA	16	TGTGCCAGCAGCCCTTCGGTACGTAGCAGAACCTACGAGCAGTACTTC	CASSPSVRSRTYEQYF
TRBV24-1	TRBD2	TRBJ2-2	NA	16	TGTGCCACCTCACAGACTAGCGGGAGAGGTGGCGGGGAGCTGTTTTTT	CATSQTSGRGGGELFF
TRBV12-3/TRBV12-4	TRBD1	TRBJ2-7	NA	13	TGTGCCAGCAGTGGACAGGTGGTTTACGAGCAGTACTTC	CASSGQVVYEQYF
TRBV11-2	TRBD1	TRBJ1-1	NA	17	TGTGCCAGCAGATGGGGGACAGGGGGCGGGAAGGACACTGAAGCTTTCTTT	CASRWGTGGGKDTEAFF
TRBV5-1	NA	TRBJ1-1	once	13	TGCGCCAGCAGCTTGGCAGATAACACTGAAGCTTTCTTT	CASSLADNTEAFF